This entry describes one T cell receptor (beta chain). Authors' data handling: Amplification from reference gene primers served as the basis for estimated nucleated cell counts. Some clones are missing from TCRdb's copy, which holds only in-frame ones; the method was immunoSEQ multiplex PCR. V and J calls and clone size are copied from that table; D and trimming were computed from the DNA. Of under 150,000 clones in the sample, around 84% were seen once. These data belong to a study of blood T cell repertoires in COVID-19. As for the study in general: COVID-19 samples from acute and convalescent phases originated in the United States, Italy and Spain. PBMCs, B-cell-depleted T cells, or T cells provided the cDNA or gDNA that made up the material.

Sequenced: peripheral blood. The receptor comes from a woman between 45 and 65 years old with acute or convalescent COVID-19.

The CDR3 DNA reads TGCAGCGTTGGGACAGTAGGGAATGAGCAGTTCTTC. Translated, it gives CSVGTVGNEQFF. The V gene is TRBV29-1, the J gene TRBJ2-1, with TRBD1 as a possible D gene (6 bases). With 4 bases removed from V and 7 bases from J, the gap between germline ends came to 11 bases. This CDR3 comprises 12 residues. CDR1 SQVTM and CDR2 ANQGSEA come from the germline V gene.